A selection of T cell receptor beta chains follows, all from one sample in a study of blood T cell repertoires in COVID-19. Some clones are missing from TCRdb's copy, which holds only in-frame ones; the method was immunoSEQ multiplex PCR. The profile shows tens of thousands of clones, about 90% of them singletons. The sequenced material came from peripheral blood. The receptors here all came from a man between 45 and 60 years old with active COVID-19. CDR3s include the opening cysteine and the closing phenylalanine or tryptophan. Each record gives: J gene, D gene, clone size, V gene, CDR3 DNA, CDR3 protein. The D gene is left open where the match is weak. For some rows the clone size is stated as once, few or many, or as a class when expanded; others skip it.

TRBJ2-1 . . TRBV27 TGTGCCAGCAGTTTGATACTGTCAGGGGACAATGAGCAGTTCTTC CASSLILSGDNEQFF
TRBJ1-1 . . TRBV28 TGTGCCAGCAGTCTAAGTCGGACAGTTATGAACACTGAAGCTTTCTTT CASSLSRTVMNTEAFF
TRBJ2-5 . . TRBV7-3 TGTGCCAGCAGCTTAACCTACCAAGAGACCCAGTACTTC CASSLTYQETQYF
TRBJ2-5 TRBD2 . TRBV4-2 TGTGCCAGCAGCCAAGATGCGGCGGGACTAGCGGGTGTCGCCCAGTACTTC CASSQDAAGLAGVAQYF
TRBJ2-3 TRBD2 . TRBV6-2/TRBV6-3 TGTGCCAGCAGTTACGTGGTAGCGGGAGGAGGGGTCGGCACAGATACGCAGTATTTT CASSYVVAGGGVGTDTQYF
TRBJ1-2 TRBD1 . TRBV28 TGTGCCAGCGGGTGGACAGGGGGCGCAAGGTCGGGCTACACCTTC CASGWTGGARSGYTF
TRBJ1-4 . once TRBV20-1 TGCAGTGCTAGTCCGACAGCGTCTAATGAAAAACTGTTTTTT CSASPTASNEKLFF
TRBJ1-1 . . TRBV6-2/TRBV6-3 TGTGCCAGCAGTTACTCCGGACAGTCTAGAGCTTTCTTT CASSYSGQSRAFF
TRBJ2-3 TRBD1 . TRBV24-1 TGTGCCACCAGTGCCCTCGGGACAGCAAGCACAGATACGCAGTATTTT CATSALGTASTDTQYF
TRBJ1-2 . . TRBV5-6 TGTGCCAGCAGCTTGGCGTGGGGGGGCTATGGCTACACCTTC CASSLAWGGYGYTF
TRBJ1-5 . . TRBV15 TGTGCCACCAGCAGAGATCCTTTGGGGGACATGGGCCTTCAGCCCCAGCATTTT CATSRDPLGDMGLQPQHF
TRBJ2-7 . . TRBV18 TGTGCCAGCTCACCTGCCGGGTCGCCCTACGAGCAGTACTTC CASSPAGSPYEQYF
TRBJ1-5 TRBD1 . TRBV12-5 TGTGCTAGTGCCAAGGGGGCGAGCAATCAGCCCCAGCATTTT CASAKGASNQPQHF
TRBJ2-7 TRBD1 . TRBV28 TGTGCCAGCAGTCACCCAGACAGGGCCTACGAGCAGTACTTC CASSHPDRAYEQYF
TRBJ2-1 TRBD2 . TRBV5-1 TGCGCCAGCAGCGCGGGACTAGCGGTACGCTCCTACAATGAGCAGTTCTTC CASSAGLAVRSYNEQFF
TRBJ2-3 TRBD2 . TRBV14 TGTGCCAGCAGCCAAGAAATAGCGGGAACGAGCCCAGATACGCAGTATTTT CASSQEIAGTSPDTQYF
TRBJ1-5 TRBD1 . TRBV28 TGTGCCAGCAGCCCCGCAGGGGGAAGGGATCAGCCCCAGCATTTT CASSPAGGRDQPQHF
TRBJ2-1 . once TRBV27 TGTGCCAGCAGTGACCGGGACACCCAGAGCAATGAGCAGTTCTTC CASSDRDTQSNEQFF
TRBJ1-6 . . TRBV3-1/TRBV3-2 TGTGCCAGCAGCGATACACGGGGACCCCTCCACTTT CASSDTRGPLHF
TRBJ2-5 TRBD2 . TRBV5-8 TGTGCCAGCAGCTTGGCGCCTAGCGGGAGGAGAATGTACCAAGAGACCCAGTACTTC CASSLAPSGRRMYQETQYF
TRBJ1-2 TRBD1 . TRBV11-2 TGTGCCAGCACCATGGACAGGGGCTATGGCTACACCTTC CASTMDRGYGYTF
TRBJ2-5 TRBD1 . TRBV9 TGTGCCAGCAGCGTAGTCCCCGGACAGGTGGAGACCCAGTACTTC CASSVVPGQVETQYF
TRBJ2-5 . . TRBV3-1/TRBV3-2 TGTGCCAGCAGCCAATCGTCGGTGCAAGAGACCCAGTACTTC CASSQSSVQETQYF
TRBJ2-7 TRBD1 . TRBV7-2 TGTGCCAGCAGGCCACAGGGGAGCTCCTACGAGCAGTACTTC CASRPQGSSYEQYF
TRBJ2-1 TRBD1 once TRBV24-1 TGTGCCACCAGTGACAGCGGGACAGGGATACCTATTGAGCAGTTCTTC CATSDSGTGIPIEQFF
TRBJ2-3 TRBD2 . TRBV18 TGTGCCAGCTCACCAATCAAGGCTAGCGGGAGTAGGGGCACAGATACGCAGTATTTT CASSPIKASGSRGTDTQYF